This passage covers 27 T cell receptor beta chains from one sample sequenced in a study of sequential checkpoint blockade in melanoma. Profiled with immunoSEQ multiplex PCR; TCRdb holds only in-frame clones, not every one. The repertoire includes around 40,000 clones, roughly 85% of them detected once, and approximately 12% sits in the top ten. Treatment defined: randomized to nivolumab then ipilimumab (arm A) or the reverse (arm B). The sample in question was CD8+ T cells sorted from blood (inferred from file names), obtained from a patient given nivolumab and ipilimumab in sequence. These receptors all come from a human donor with melanoma.

The rearrangement uses TRBV29-1 and TRBJ2-1, with TRBD1 identical over 10 bases. The CDR3 consists of 18 residues. Germline V gives CDR1 SQVTM, CDR2 ANQGSEA. The J segment lost 2 bases and the V segment lost 7 bases, leaving 17 bases of the junction unmatched. DNA of the CDR3: TGCAGCGACTATACCGGGACAGGGGAAGGAAGGGCCTACAATGAGCAGTTCTTC. Amino acids: CSDYTGTGEGRAYNEQFF.

The chain combines TRBV9 with TRBJ2-1, with D unclear. This CDR3 region has 12 residues. Germline V lookup: CDR1 SGDLS, CDR2 YYNGEE. Trimming pared 4 bases from V and 9 bases from J, leaving 11 bases between. This CDR3 is CASSQYGGEQFF. As DNA, the CDR3 is TGTGCCAGCAGCCAGTACGGCGGTGAGCAGTTCTTC.

The chain combines TRBV4-3 with TRBJ2-1; D possibly corresponds to TRBD2 (5 bases). V dropped 2 bases and J dropped 6 bases, with 14 bases sitting between them. The CDR3 loop spans 15 amino acids. Per the germline V gene, CDR1 is LGHNA and CDR2 is YSLEER. DNA of the CDR3: TGCGCCAGCAGCCAATCTCCGGCAGGAGGCAATGAGCAGTTCTTC. It codes for CASSQSPAGGNEQFF.

The chain is built from TRBV21-1 and TRBJ2-2; the D segment call TRBD1 is taken from the table without a DNA check. TRBV21-1 is a recognized pseudogene. This CDR3 has 18 residues. The CDR3 loop reads CASSKEWGTGRNTGELFF. CDR3 DNA: TGTGCCAGCAGCAAAGAATGGGGGACAGGCCGCAACACCGGGGAGCTGTTTTTT.

A single count supports this clone. This chain uses TRBV9 with TRBJ2-3, with TRBD2 matching 12 bases. Looked up from germline, CDR1 is SGDLS and CDR2 is YYNGEE. CDR3 length: 16 amino acids. V shed 1 base and J 5 bases; nucleotides not matched to a gene: 5. DNA of the CDR3: TGTGCCAGCAGCGTACTAGCGGGAGGGCCCGGAGATACGCAGTATTTT. Translated, it gives CASSVLAGGPGDTQYF. Full variable domain (rest looked up from reference TRBV9 and TRBJ2-3): DSGVTQTPKHLITATGQRVTLRCSPRSGDLSVYWYQQSLDQGLQFLIQYYNGEERAKGNILERFSAQQFPDLHSELNLSSLELGDSALYFCASSVLAGGPGDTQYFGPGTRLTVL.

In this sample, this clone turned up once. J is TRBJ2-3 and V is TRBV10-2, with D maybe TRBD1 (6 bases). CDR3 size: 15 residues. V shed 5 bases and J shed 2 bases, with 14 bases lying between them. Germline V lookup: CDR1 WSHSY, CDR2 SAAADI. The CDR3 here is CASSWLAGDTDTQYF. CDR3 nucleotides: TGCGCCAGCAGTTGGCTAGCAGGGGACACAGATACGCAGTATTTT.

The V gene is TRBV19, the J gene TRBJ1-2; D perhaps matches TRBD1 (5 bases). In germline, CDR1 is LNHDA, CDR2 SQIVND (reference sequence). V lost 3 bases, J lost 6 bases, and 17 bases lay in between. The CDR3 extends over 15 amino acids. CDR3 sequence reads: CASSIFNQGTDGYTF. In DNA form, the CDR3 reads TGTGCCAGTAGTATTTTTAATCAGGGTACTGATGGCTACACCTTC. The full variable domain, completed using reference TRBV19 and TRBJ1-2, is DGGITQSPKYLFRKEGQNVTLSCEQNLNHDAMYWYRQDPGQGLRLIYYSQIVNDFQKGDIAEGYSVSREKKESFPLTVTSAQKNPTAFYLCASSIFNQGTDGYTFGSGTRLTVV.

CDR3: CASSLMAGIVRNEQFF. The DNA of the CDR3 is TGTGCCAGCAGCTTAATGGCGGGTATCGTCCGAAATGAGCAGTTCTTC. The chain has TRBV7-8 and TRBJ2-1; D is perhaps TRBD2 (5 bases). The germline V gene has CDR1 SGHVS and CDR2 FQNEAQ. The V end lost 2 bases, the J end lost 7 bases, and 18 bases lay between the germline ends. This CDR3 region has 16 residues. Looking up the rest from reference TRBV7-8 and TRBJ2-1 gives the full variable domain: GAGVSQSPRYKVAKRGQDVALRCDPISGHVSLFWYQQALGQGPEFLTYFQNEAQLDKSGLPSDRFFAERPEGSVSTLKIQRTQQEDSAVYLCASSLMAGIVRNEQFFGPGTRLTVL.

The V and J genes are TRBV4-1 and TRBJ1-1; the D is unclear. CDR1 and CDR2 from the germline V gene are MGHRA and YSYEKL. The CDR3 has 15 amino acids. The V end was cut by 1 base, the J end by 0 bases, with 9 bases between. Here the CDR3 reads CASSQGQALNTEAFF. The CDR3 nucleotides read TGCGCCAGCAGCCAAGGACAAGCCTTGAACACTGAAGCTTTCTTT.

This chain joins TRBV7-9 and TRBJ2-3; the D gene is possibly TRBD2 (5 bases). In germline, CDR1 is SEHNR, CDR2 FQNEAQ (reference sequence). The length of the CDR3 is 14 residues. The V end lost 1 base, the J end lost 4 bases, and 9 bases lay between the germline ends. Here the CDR3 DNA reads TGTGCCAGCAGCTTAGAGCCCGGGGCAGATACGCAGTATTTT. Translation: CASSLEPGADTQYF.

This clone was seen a single time. This chain links TRBV10-1 with TRBJ1-5, with D possibly TRBD1 on 5 matching bases. Germline CDR1 and CDR2: WNHNN and SYGVQD (reference sequence). V gave up 4 bases and J gave up 7 bases, with 11 bases separating them. The CDR3 length is 13 residues. CDR3 DNA sequence: TGCGCCAGCAGTGCAGGGATCGGGCAGCCCCAGCATTTT. Protein: CASSAGIGQPQHF.

About this clone itself: Within the sample, other DNA sequences also encode this same CDR3. The gene calls are TRBV30 and TRBJ2-2, with D possibly being TRBD2 (6 bases). Germline loops: CDR1 GTSNPN, CDR2 SVGIG (reference sequence). Trimming shortened V by 4 bases and J by 3 bases, and 15 bases separated the two germline ends. The CDR3 runs 15 residues. The CDR3 bases are TGTGCCTGGATTAGGGGCGGGACCCACACCGGGGAGCTGTTTTTT. Translating it yields CAWIRGGTHTGELFF. Filled out from reference TRBV30 and TRBJ2-2, the complete variable domain reads SQTIHQWPATLVQPVGSPLSLECTVEGTSNPNLYWYRQAAGRGLQLLFYSVGIGQISSEVPQNLSASRPQDRQFILSSKKLLLSDSGFYLCAWIRGGTHTGELFFGEGSRLTVL.

V and J are TRBV5-1 and TRBJ2-7; 10 positions match TRBD1. CDR3 size: 16 residues. Trimming removed 4 bases from V and 0 bases from J; junction bases left unmatched: 7. CDR1 is SGHRS, CDR2 YFSETQ, per germline. The CDR3 DNA reads as TGCGCCAGCAGCCTGGGGACAGGGGTTAGCTCCTACGAGCAGTACTTC. Translated: CASSLGTGVSSYEQYF.

V and J are TRBV7-8 and TRBJ2-7; D is perhaps TRBD2 (6 bases). CDR3 length: 14 residues. V lost 4 bases to trimming and J lost 2 bases, with 12 bases between them. The V gene's germline CDR1 is SGHVS and CDR2 FQNEAQ. The CDR3 reads CASSSGTGAYEQYF. CDR3 in DNA: TGTGCCAGCAGCTCCGGGACGGGAGCCTACGAGCAGTACTTC. Full variable domain (outside the CDR3, taken from reference TRBV7-8 and TRBJ2-7): GAGVSQSPRYKVAKRGQDVALRCDPISGHVSLFWYQQALGQGPEFLTYFQNEAQLDKSGLPSDRFFAERPEGSVSTLKIQRTQQEDSAVYLCASSSGTGAYEQYFGPGTRLTVT.

The rearrangement joins TRBV19 to TRBJ1-1; 10 bases fit TRBD1. J gave up 6 bases and V 0 bases, and 10 bases lay outside the gene matches. CDR3 length: 17 amino acids. From germline, CDR1 is LNHDA and CDR2 SQIVND (reference sequence). The DNA for the CDR3 is TGTGCCAGTAGTATAGATGGAGAGACAGGGGGCTCTCCTGAAGCTTTCTTT. Protein: CASSIDGETGGSPEAFF.

This sequence joins TRBV12-5 and TRBJ2-5; 7 bases match TRBD1. The CDR3 runs to 14 residues. Looked up from germline, CDR1 is LGHNT and CDR2 is FRNRAP. Trimming removed 5 bases from V and 0 bases from J; junction bases left unmatched: 3. The CDR3 spells CASGLDRYQETQYF. In DNA form, the CDR3 reads TGTGCTAGTGGTCTGGACAGGTACCAAGAGACCCAGTACTTC.

This CDR3 reads CASSYSGSGIQDEQYF. In nucleotides, the CDR3 is TGTGCCAGCAGTTACTCCGGTTCGGGGATCCAAGACGAGCAGTACTTC. The chain carries TRBV6-6 and TRBJ2-7, with D perhaps matching TRBD2 (5 bases). Germline V gives CDR1 MNHNY, CDR2 SVGAGI (reference sequence). V was shortened by 0 bases and J by 5 bases, with 17 bases between the two germline ends. The CDR3 consists of 16 residues.

The chain combines TRBV5-4 with TRBJ2-2; D may be TRBD2 (6 bases). This CDR3 is 15 amino acids long. CDR1 SGHNT and CDR2 YYREEE come from the germline V gene (reference sequence). Between the trimmed V and J ends, which lost 0 bases and 5 bases, there was a span of 11 bases. This CDR3 reads CASSLDGGGTGELFF. The CDR3 nucleotides read TGTGCCAGCAGCTTGGACGGGGGTGGGACCGGGGAGCTGTTTTTT.

V is TRBV13 and J is TRBJ2-3, with D possibly being TRBD2 (6 bases). Germline V gene lookup returns CDR1 PRHDT and CDR2 FYEKMQ (reference sequence). CDR3 length equals 17 residues. Trimming removed 5 bases from V and 4 bases from J, with 22 bases in between. The CDR3 DNA reads TGTGCCAGCAGCCCTCCCGCCAAGTGGGAGGTTCCAGATACGCAGTATTTT. Translated, it gives CASSPPAKWEVPDTQYF.

The chain joins TRBV4-1 to TRBJ2-1, with 10 bases that match TRBD2. This CDR3 region has 17 residues. The trim removed 1 base at V and 4 bases at J, leaving 7 bases unmatched. Per germline, CDR1 MGHRA and CDR2 YSYEKL. As DNA, the CDR3 is TGCGCCAGCAGCCAAGGGACTAGCGGAGGTTATTACAATGAGCAGTTCTTC. This encodes CASSQGTSGGYYNEQFF.

CDR3 in amino acids: CASSSLAGPADTQYF. Written as DNA, the CDR3 is TGTGCCAGCAGCTCCTTGGCGGGGCCGGCAGATACGCAGTATTTT. This rearrangement joins TRBV7-8 to TRBJ2-3, with D tentatively TRBD2 (6 bases). This CDR3 spans 15 amino acids. From germline, CDR1 is SGHVS and CDR2 FQNEAQ. V was pared by 4 bases and J by 4 bases, with 15 bases between.

V gene TRBV5-1 combines with J gene TRBJ2-1; 15 bases agree with TRBD2. The V segment lost 4 bases and the J segment 9 bases; nucleotides outside the gene matches: 2. Germline loops: CDR1 SGHRS, CDR2 YFSETQ. This CDR3 contains 14 residues. Here the CDR3 DNA reads TGCGCCAGCAGCGGGGGACTAGCGGGAGGTGAGCAGTTCTTC. It codes for CASSGGLAGGEQFF.

This clone showed up just a few times. The V call is TRBV19, the J call TRBJ1-1; TRBD1 matches 10 bases. J gave up 4 bases and V 9 bases, and 5 bases lay outside the gene matches. Germline V gene sequence: CDR1 LNHDA, CDR2 SQIVND (reference sequence). The CDR3 covers 13 residues. CDR3 coding DNA: TGTGCCAGCAGGACAGGGGGAAGCACTGAAGCTTTCTTT. Its protein product is CASRTGGSTEAFF.

The gene calls are TRBV28 and TRBJ2-7; 9 nucleotides agree with TRBD1. Germline CDR1 MDHEN, CDR2 SYDVKM. The CDR3 loop spans 12 amino acids. V lost 8 bases and J lost 3; bases outside the gene matches: 2. The chain's CDR3 is CASATGGYEQYF. CDR3 DNA sequence: TGTGCCAGCGCGACAGGGGGCTACGAGCAGTACTTC.

This clone was recorded only once. The chain combines TRBV4-2 with TRBJ2-1, with 13 bases identical to TRBD2. CDR3 length equals 16 residues. The V gene's germline CDR1 is LGHNA and CDR2 YNFKEQ. V lost 4 bases to trimming and J lost 4 bases; unmatched junction nucleotides: 4. CDR3 sequence (DNA): TGTGCCAGCAGCCCCGGGACTAGCGGGAATTACAATGAGCAGTTCTTC. As protein: CASSPGTSGNYNEQFF.

The CDR3 nucleotides are TGTGCCAGCAGCGGGACGACTAGCCACGAGCAGTACTTC. It codes for CASSGTTSHEQYF. The J gene is TRBJ2-5, the V gene TRBV9, with 7 bases lining up with TRBD2. The J call may be faulty, since TRBJ2-7 better matches the DNA end. The CDR3 spans 13 residues. In germline, CDR1 is SGDLS, CDR2 YYNGEE.

V is TRBV28 and J is TRBJ1-1; D gene ambiguous. Germline values: CDR1 MDHEN, CDR2 SYDVKM. V lost 1 base and J 1 base, leaving 10 bases between the germline ends. The CDR3 sequence is 15 residues long. The CDR3 coding sequence is TGTGCCAGCAGTTTATCGAGTAATTGGAACACTGAAGCTTTCTTT. It is translated as CASSLSSNWNTEAFF.